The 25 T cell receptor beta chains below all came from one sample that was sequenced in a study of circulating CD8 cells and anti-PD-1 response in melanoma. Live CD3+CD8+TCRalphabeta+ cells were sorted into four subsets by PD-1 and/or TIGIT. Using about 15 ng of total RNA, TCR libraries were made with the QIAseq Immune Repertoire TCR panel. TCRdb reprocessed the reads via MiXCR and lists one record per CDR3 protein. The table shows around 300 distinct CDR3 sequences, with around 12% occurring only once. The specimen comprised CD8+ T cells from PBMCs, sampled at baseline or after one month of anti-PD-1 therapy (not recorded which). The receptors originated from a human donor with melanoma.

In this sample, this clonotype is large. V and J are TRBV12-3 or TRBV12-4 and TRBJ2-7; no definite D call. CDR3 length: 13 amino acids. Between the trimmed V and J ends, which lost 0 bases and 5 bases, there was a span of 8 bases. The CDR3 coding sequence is TGTGCCAGCAGTTTAGCGTCAGGAAACGAGCAGTACTTC. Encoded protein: CASSLASGNEQYF.

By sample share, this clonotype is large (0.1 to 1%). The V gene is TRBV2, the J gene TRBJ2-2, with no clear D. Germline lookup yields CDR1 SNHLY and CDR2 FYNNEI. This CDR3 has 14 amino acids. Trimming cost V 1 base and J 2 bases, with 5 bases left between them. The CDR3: CASSEGLNTGELFF. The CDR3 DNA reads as TGTGCCAGCAGTGAAGGGCTCAACACCGGGGAGCTGTTTTTT.

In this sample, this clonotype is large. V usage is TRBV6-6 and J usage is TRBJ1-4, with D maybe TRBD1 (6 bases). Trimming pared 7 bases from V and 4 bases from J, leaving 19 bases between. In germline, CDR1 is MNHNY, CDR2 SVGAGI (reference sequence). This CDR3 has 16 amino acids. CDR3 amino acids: CASMDRRTTLNEKLFF. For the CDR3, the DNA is TGTGCCAGCATGGACAGACGGACAACACTTAATGAAAAACTGTTTTTT.

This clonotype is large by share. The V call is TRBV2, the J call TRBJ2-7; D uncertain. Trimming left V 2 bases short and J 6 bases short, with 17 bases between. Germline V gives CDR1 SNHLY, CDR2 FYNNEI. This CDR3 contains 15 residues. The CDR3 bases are TGTGCCAGCAGTGAACTAGACGGAACCGTACGCGAGCAGTACTTC. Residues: CASSELDGTVREQYF.

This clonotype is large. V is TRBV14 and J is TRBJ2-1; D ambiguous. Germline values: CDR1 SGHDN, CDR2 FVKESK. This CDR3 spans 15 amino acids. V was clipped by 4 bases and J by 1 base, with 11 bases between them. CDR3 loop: CASSPSMASYNEQFF. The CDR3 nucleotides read TGTGCCAGCAGCCCTTCCATGGCATCCTACAATGAGCAGTTCTTC.

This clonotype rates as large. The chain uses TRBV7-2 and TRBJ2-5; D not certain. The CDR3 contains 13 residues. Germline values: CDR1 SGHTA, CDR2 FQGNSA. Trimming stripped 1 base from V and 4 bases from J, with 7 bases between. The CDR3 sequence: CASSLDLGETQYF. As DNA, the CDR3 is TGTGCCAGCAGCTTAGATCTAGGAGAGACCCAGTACTTC.

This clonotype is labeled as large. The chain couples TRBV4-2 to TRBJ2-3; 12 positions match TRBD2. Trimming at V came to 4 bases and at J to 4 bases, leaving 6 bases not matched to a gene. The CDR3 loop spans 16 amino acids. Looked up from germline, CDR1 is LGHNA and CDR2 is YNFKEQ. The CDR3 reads CASSPLTSGGPDTQYF. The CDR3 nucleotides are TGTGCCAGCAGCCCCCTGACTAGCGGGGGTCCAGATACGCAGTATTTT.

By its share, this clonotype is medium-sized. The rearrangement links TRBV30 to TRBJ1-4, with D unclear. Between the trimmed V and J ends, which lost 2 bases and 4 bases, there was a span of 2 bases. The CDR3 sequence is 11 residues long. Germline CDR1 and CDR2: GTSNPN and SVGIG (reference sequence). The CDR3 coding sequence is TGTGCCTGGAGTATTAATGAAAAACTGTTTTTT. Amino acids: CAWSINEKLFF.

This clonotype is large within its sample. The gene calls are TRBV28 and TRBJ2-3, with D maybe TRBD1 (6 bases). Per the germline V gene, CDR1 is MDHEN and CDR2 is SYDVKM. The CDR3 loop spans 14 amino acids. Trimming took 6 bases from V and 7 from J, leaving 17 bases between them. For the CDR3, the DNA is TGTGCCAGCAGGGATTGGGGGACATCAAATACGCAGTATTTT. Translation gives CASRDWGTSNTQYF.

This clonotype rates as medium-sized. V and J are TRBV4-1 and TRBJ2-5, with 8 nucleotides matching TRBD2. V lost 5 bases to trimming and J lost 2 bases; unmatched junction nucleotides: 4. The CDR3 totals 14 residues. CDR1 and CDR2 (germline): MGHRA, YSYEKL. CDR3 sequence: CASSWAGGQETQYF. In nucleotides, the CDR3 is TGCGCCAGCAGCTGGGCGGGGGGTCAAGAGACCCAGTACTTC.

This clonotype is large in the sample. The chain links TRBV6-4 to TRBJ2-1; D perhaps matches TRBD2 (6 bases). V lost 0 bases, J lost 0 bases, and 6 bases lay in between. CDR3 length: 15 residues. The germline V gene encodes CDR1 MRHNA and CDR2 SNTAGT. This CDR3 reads CASSDSSGSYNEQFF. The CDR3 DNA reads TGTGCCAGCAGTGACTCTAGCGGCTCCTACAATGAGCAGTTCTTC.

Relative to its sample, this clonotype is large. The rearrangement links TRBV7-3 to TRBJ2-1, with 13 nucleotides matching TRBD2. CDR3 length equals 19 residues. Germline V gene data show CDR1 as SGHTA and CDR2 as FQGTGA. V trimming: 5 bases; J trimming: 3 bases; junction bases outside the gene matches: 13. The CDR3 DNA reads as TGTGCCAGCAGCGTTGAACCGGGACTAGCGGGGTTAGGCTACAATGAGCAGTTCTTC. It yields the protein CASSVEPGLAGLGYNEQFF.

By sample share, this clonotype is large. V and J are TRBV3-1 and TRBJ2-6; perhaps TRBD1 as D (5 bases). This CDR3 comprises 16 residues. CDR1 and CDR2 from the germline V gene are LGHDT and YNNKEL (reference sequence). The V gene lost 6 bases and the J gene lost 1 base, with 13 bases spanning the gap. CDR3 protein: CASSAAGLSGANVLTF. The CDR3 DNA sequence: TGTGCCAGCAGTGCCGCAGGGCTGTCTGGGGCCAACGTCCTGACTTTC.

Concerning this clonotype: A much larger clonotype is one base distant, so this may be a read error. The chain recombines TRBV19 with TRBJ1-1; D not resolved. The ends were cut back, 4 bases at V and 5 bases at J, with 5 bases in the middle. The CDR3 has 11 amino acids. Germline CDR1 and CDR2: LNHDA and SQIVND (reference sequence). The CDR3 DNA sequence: TGTGCCAGTAGTACCGGGACTGAAGCTTTCTTT. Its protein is CASSTGTEAFF.

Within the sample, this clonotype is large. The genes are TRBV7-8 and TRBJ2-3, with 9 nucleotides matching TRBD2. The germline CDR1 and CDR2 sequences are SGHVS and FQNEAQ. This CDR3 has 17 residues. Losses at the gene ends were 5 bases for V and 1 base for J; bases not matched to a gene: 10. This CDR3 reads CASSPFLAGVGTDTQYF. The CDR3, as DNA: TGTGCCAGCAGCCCATTCTTAGCGGGGGTAGGCACAGATACGCAGTATTTT.

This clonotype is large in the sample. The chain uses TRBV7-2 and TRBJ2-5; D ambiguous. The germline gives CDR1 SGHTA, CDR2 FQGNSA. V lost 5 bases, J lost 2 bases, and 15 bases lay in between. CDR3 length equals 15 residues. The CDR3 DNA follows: TGTGCCAGCAGCAGTCTTCGTATACGGCAAGAGACCCAGTACTTC. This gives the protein CASSSLRIRQETQYF.

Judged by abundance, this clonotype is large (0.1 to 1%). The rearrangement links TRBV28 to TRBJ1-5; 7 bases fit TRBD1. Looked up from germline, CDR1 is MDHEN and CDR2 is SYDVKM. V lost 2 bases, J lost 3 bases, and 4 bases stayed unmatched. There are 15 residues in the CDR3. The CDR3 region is CASSLDRDANQPQHF. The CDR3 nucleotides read TGTGCCAGCAGTTTAGACAGGGACGCCAATCAGCCCCAGCATTTT.

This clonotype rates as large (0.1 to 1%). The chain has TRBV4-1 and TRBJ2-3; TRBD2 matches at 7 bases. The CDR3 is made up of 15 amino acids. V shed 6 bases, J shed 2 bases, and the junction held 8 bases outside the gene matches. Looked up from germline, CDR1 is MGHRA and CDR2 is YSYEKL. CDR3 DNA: TGCGCCAGCAGTCTTTACGGGGGGACCACAGATACGCAGTATTTT. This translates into CASSLYGGTTDTQYF.

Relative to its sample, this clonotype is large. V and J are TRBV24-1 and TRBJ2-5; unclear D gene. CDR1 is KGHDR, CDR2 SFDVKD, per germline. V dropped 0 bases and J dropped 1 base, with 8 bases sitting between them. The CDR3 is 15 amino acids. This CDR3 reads CATSDLTLIQETQYF. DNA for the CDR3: TGTGCCACCAGTGATTTGACGCTTATCCAAGAGACCCAGTACTTC.

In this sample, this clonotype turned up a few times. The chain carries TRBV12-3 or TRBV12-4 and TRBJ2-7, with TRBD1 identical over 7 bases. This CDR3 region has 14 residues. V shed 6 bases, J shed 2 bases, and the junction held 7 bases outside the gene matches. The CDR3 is CASSPTGKAYEQYF. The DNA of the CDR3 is TGTGCCAGCAGCCCGACAGGGAAGGCCTACGAGCAGTACTTC.

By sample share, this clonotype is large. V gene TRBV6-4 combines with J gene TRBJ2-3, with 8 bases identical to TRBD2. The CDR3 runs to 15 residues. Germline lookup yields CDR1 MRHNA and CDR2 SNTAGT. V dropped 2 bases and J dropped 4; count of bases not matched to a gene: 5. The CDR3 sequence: CASSDDGGAADTQYF. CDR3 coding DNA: TGTGCCAGCAGTGACGACGGGGGGGCGGCAGATACGCAGTATTTT.

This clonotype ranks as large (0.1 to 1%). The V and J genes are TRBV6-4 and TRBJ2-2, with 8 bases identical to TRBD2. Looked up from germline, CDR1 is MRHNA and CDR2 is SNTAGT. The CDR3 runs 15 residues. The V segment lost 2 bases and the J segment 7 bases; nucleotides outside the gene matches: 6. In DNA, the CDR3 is TGTGCCAGCAGTGACGCCGGGGGGGCCGGCGGGGAGCTGTTTTTT. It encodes CASSDAGGAGGELFF.

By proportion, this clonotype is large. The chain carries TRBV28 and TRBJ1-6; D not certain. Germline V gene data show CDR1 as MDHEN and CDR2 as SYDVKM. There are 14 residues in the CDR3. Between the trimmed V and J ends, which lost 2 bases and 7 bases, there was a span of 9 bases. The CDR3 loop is CASSLTVENSPLHF. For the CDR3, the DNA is TGTGCCAGCAGTTTAACGGTTGAGAATTCACCCCTCCACTTT.

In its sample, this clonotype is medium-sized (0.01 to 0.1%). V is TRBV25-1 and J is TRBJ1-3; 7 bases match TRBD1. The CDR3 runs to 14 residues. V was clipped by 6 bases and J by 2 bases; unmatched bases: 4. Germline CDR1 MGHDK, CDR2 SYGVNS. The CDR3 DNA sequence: TGTGCCAGCAGCCGGGACAGCCCTGGAAACACCATATATTTT. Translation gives CASSRDSPGNTIYF.

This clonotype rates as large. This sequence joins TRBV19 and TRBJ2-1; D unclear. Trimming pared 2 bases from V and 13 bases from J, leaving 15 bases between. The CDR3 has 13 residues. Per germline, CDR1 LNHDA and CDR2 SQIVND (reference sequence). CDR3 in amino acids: CASSISQAKRQFF. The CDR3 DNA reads TGTGCCAGTAGTATATCGCAGGCTAAGCGACAGTTCTTC.